The rows below give T cell receptor beta chains drawn from one sample of a study of blood T cell repertoires in COVID-19. The data were produced by immunoSEQ multiplex PCR, yet TCRdb's version contains in-frame clones alone and is incomplete. The sample has approximately 400,000 clones, 88% seen once; the top ten hold roughly 1.2%. The sample was PBMCs or T cells enriched from blood (not recorded which). Receptor source: a woman younger than 35 who had recovered from COVID-19. CDR3s include the opening cysteine and the closing phenylalanine or tryptophan. Each record gives: CDR3 DNA, CDR3 protein, D gene, clone size, J gene, V gene. D genes are given only for firm matches. The size entry is marked missing in some rows and otherwise reads once, few, many or a size class.

CDR3nt: TGTGCCAGCAGCCAAACAGGGTCGGCCTACGAGCAGTACTTC
CDR3aa: CASSQTGSAYEQYF
d_gene: .
abundance: .
j_gene: TRBJ2-7
v_gene: TRBV7-3

CDR3nt: TGTGCCAGCAGTTACAGGGACAGCTCCTATGGCTACACCTTC
CDR3aa: CASSYRDSSYGYTF
d_gene: TRBD1
abundance: .
j_gene: TRBJ1-2
v_gene: TRBV6-2/TRBV6-3

CDR3nt: TGTGCCAGCAGTACCTATATTTACGAGCAGTACTTC
CDR3aa: CASSTYIYEQYF
d_gene: .
abundance: once
j_gene: TRBJ2-7
v_gene: TRBV2

CDR3nt: TGTGCCAGCAGTGAGCTCCACGGGAACACTGAAGCTTTCTTT
CDR3aa: CASSELHGNTEAFF
d_gene: .
abundance: few
j_gene: TRBJ1-1
v_gene: TRBV6-1

CDR3nt: TGTGCCAGCGCCCGGTTTAGCACAGATACGCAGTATTTT
CDR3aa: CASARFSTDTQYF
d_gene: .
abundance: .
j_gene: TRBJ2-3
v_gene: TRBV6-5

CDR3nt: TGTGCCTGGAGTCGCATAGACAGGCTCTATGGCTACACCTTC
CDR3aa: CAWSRIDRLYGYTF
d_gene: .
abundance: .
j_gene: TRBJ1-2
v_gene: TRBV30

CDR3nt: TGCGCCAGCAGCCCTGGACAGGTGCCTAATGAAAAACTGTTTTTT
CDR3aa: CASSPGQVPNEKLFF
d_gene: TRBD1
abundance: .
j_gene: TRBJ1-4
v_gene: TRBV4-3

CDR3nt: TGTGCCAGCAGCCACCCGACGGGGCAGGGGTCCTACGAGCAGTACTTC
CDR3aa: CASSHPTGQGSYEQYF
d_gene: .
abundance: .
j_gene: TRBJ2-7
v_gene: TRBV7-9

CDR3nt: TGCGCCAGCAGCTCTGACTCGAACTACGAGCAGTACTTC
CDR3aa: CASSSDSNYEQYF
d_gene: .
abundance: .
j_gene: TRBJ2-7
v_gene: TRBV5-1

CDR3nt: TGTGCCAGCAGCTTGCAGATGGGCACAGATACGCAGTATTTT
CDR3aa: CASSLQMGTDTQYF
d_gene: .
abundance: .
j_gene: TRBJ2-3
v_gene: TRBV5-5

CDR3nt: TGTGCCTGGAGTCGGGGGGGAGAGACCCAGTACTTC
CDR3aa: CAWSRGGETQYF
d_gene: TRBD2
abundance: once
j_gene: TRBJ2-5
v_gene: TRBV30

CDR3nt: TGTGCCAGCAGCCCCACGCTAAGGGGGCTGTTGGCTTTCTTT
CDR3aa: CASSPTLRGLLAFF
d_gene: TRBD1
abundance: .
j_gene: TRBJ1-1
v_gene: TRBV7-9

CDR3nt: TGTGCCAGCAGGGCGGGGTTTGCAGGGGCCAACGTCCTGACTTTC
CDR3aa: CASRAGFAGANVLTF
d_gene: .
abundance: .
j_gene: TRBJ2-6
v_gene: TRBV6-5

CDR3nt: TGTGCCAGCACTCCTGGAGGGCTAGCGGATTACAATGAGCAGTTCTTC
CDR3aa: CASTPGGLADYNEQFF
d_gene: TRBD2
abundance: .
j_gene: TRBJ2-1
v_gene: TRBV5-4

CDR3nt: TGTGCCAGCAGCTTTGGCAGGGCGTTCAATCAGCCCCAGCATTTT
CDR3aa: CASSFGRAFNQPQHF
d_gene: .
abundance: few
j_gene: TRBJ1-5
v_gene: TRBV5-6

CDR3nt: TGTGCCAGCAGGACAGGACCGGTTGGGGAGCTGTTTTTT
CDR3aa: CASRTGPVGELFF
d_gene: .
abundance: .
j_gene: TRBJ2-2
v_gene: TRBV6-5

CDR3nt: TGTGCCAGCAGCTCGACTAGCCCCGCAGATACGCAGTATTTT
CDR3aa: CASSSTSPADTQYF
d_gene: TRBD2
abundance: .
j_gene: TRBJ2-3
v_gene: TRBV7-2

CDR3nt: TGCGCCAGCAGCCAAGAAGAGCGGGGGGCCCCCCGAGCCAAAAACATTCAGTACTTC
CDR3aa: CASSQEERGAPRAKNIQYF
d_gene: TRBD2
abundance: .
j_gene: TRBJ2-4
v_gene: TRBV4-1

CDR3nt: TGTGCCAGCAGTGCGTACAAGTTCAGGGATGGCTACACCTTC
CDR3aa: CASSAYKFRDGYTF
d_gene: .
abundance: .
j_gene: TRBJ1-2
v_gene: TRBV2

CDR3nt: TGTGCCAGCAGCCCCCCCGCTGTACAGGGGTCCTACAATGAGCAGTTCTTC
CDR3aa: CASSPPAVQGSYNEQFF
d_gene: TRBD1
abundance: .
j_gene: TRBJ2-1
v_gene: TRBV4-2

CDR3nt: TGTGCCAGTCCGACACTCCCTGCCTCTGGAAACACCATATATTTT
CDR3aa: CASPTLPASGNTIYF
d_gene: .
abundance: .
j_gene: TRBJ1-3
v_gene: TRBV19

CDR3nt: TGTGCCAGCAGCCAATTAGGATGGTATAGCGGGGCCTCCTACAATGAGCAGTTCTTC
CDR3aa: CASSQLGWYSGASYNEQFF
d_gene: TRBD2
abundance: .
j_gene: TRBJ2-1
v_gene: TRBV13

CDR3nt: TGTGCCAGCAGCTTGGCCGGGACAGGGTACGGCTCCTATAATTCACCCCTCCACTTT
CDR3aa: CASSLAGTGYGSYNSPLHF
d_gene: TRBD1
abundance: .
j_gene: TRBJ1-6
v_gene: TRBV11-2

CDR3nt: TGTGCCAGCTCTAGGGATGGCAGGGATGTCCACGAGCAGTACTTC
CDR3aa: CASSRDGRDVHEQYF
d_gene: .
abundance: .
j_gene: TRBJ2-7
v_gene: TRBV6-4

CDR3nt: TGCGCCAGCAGCTTGGCGACAGGGAGAAACACCATATATTTT
CDR3aa: CASSLATGRNTIYF
d_gene: TRBD1
abundance: .
j_gene: TRBJ1-3
v_gene: TRBV5-1

CDR3nt: TGCGCCAGCAGCCCCTCCGGAGGGTCACCCCTCCACTTT
CDR3aa: CASSPSGGSPLHF
d_gene: .
abundance: .
j_gene: TRBJ1-6
v_gene: TRBV5-1

CDR3nt: TGTGCCAGTACCCTACAGGGGGGTGAAGCTTTCTTT
CDR3aa: CASTLQGGEAFF
d_gene: TRBD1
abundance: .
j_gene: TRBJ1-1
v_gene: TRBV19

CDR3nt: TGTGCCAGCAGTCGAATCAGGACAGGTTCCTACAATGAGCAGTTCTTC
CDR3aa: CASSRIRTGSYNEQFF
d_gene: TRBD1
abundance: .
j_gene: TRBJ2-1
v_gene: TRBV28

CDR3nt: TGTGCCAGCAAGTCGGAGTACTACGAGCAGTACTTC
CDR3aa: CASKSEYYEQYF
d_gene: .
abundance: .
j_gene: TRBJ2-7
v_gene: TRBV6-5

CDR3nt: TGCGCCAGCAGGGACTCAGCGGGGGGGCCGGGCGAGCAGTACTTC
CDR3aa: CASRDSAGGPGEQYF
d_gene: TRBD2
abundance: .
j_gene: TRBJ2-7
v_gene: TRBV10-2

CDR3nt: TGTGCCAGCAGAGGAACAGGGGGAACCTACGAGCAGTACTTC
CDR3aa: CASRGTGGTYEQYF
d_gene: TRBD1
abundance: .
j_gene: TRBJ2-7
v_gene: TRBV6-5

CDR3nt: TGCGCCAGCAGCTTGGCCCCGGGACTTACCATTAACGGGCAGTACTTC
CDR3aa: CASSLAPGLTINGQYF
d_gene: .
abundance: .
j_gene: TRBJ2-7
v_gene: TRBV5-1

CDR3nt: TGTGCCAGCGGAGCGAGAGACACTGAAGCTTTCTTT
CDR3aa: CASGARDTEAFF
d_gene: .
abundance: .
j_gene: TRBJ1-1
v_gene: TRBV28

CDR3nt: TGTGCCTTCCAGCCGGGACAGGGCTTGGCTGGGGCCAACGTCCTGACTTTC
CDR3aa: CAFQPGQGLAGANVLTF
d_gene: TRBD1
abundance: .
j_gene: TRBJ2-6
v_gene: TRBV30

CDR3nt: TGTGCCAGTAGTATCTTATTGGGGGACCGCTCCAGACAACAAGGGGGCTATGGCTACACCTTC
CDR3aa: CASSILLGDRSRQQGGYGYTF
d_gene: .
abundance: .
j_gene: TRBJ1-2
v_gene: TRBV19

CDR3nt: TGTGCCAGCAGCTCCCGGGACAGCACTAACTATGGCTACACCTTC
CDR3aa: CASSSRDSTNYGYTF
d_gene: TRBD1
abundance: few
j_gene: TRBJ1-2
v_gene: TRBV7-9

CDR3nt: TGTGCCAGCAGCGCCGGGACAGCAACTAATGAAAAACTGTTTTTT
CDR3aa: CASSAGTATNEKLFF
d_gene: TRBD1
abundance: .
j_gene: TRBJ1-4
v_gene: TRBV5-4

CDR3nt: TGTGCCAGCACCAGGGGGCCTGATGGCTACACCTTC
CDR3aa: CASTRGPDGYTF
d_gene: TRBD1
abundance: .
j_gene: TRBJ1-2
v_gene: TRBV25-1

CDR3nt: TGTGCCAGCAGTCCGGACAGGGGATACAATGAGCAGTTCTTC
CDR3aa: CASSPDRGYNEQFF
d_gene: TRBD1
abundance: .
j_gene: TRBJ2-1
v_gene: TRBV2

CDR3nt: TGTGCCAGTAGTATGGGGGCCGACTCTCAGCCCCAGCATTTT
CDR3aa: CASSMGADSQPQHF
d_gene: .
abundance: once
j_gene: TRBJ1-5
v_gene: TRBV19

CDR3nt: TGTGCCAGCTCTGCGACAGTAAATAGCAATCAGCCCCAGCATTTT
CDR3aa: CASSATVNSNQPQHF
d_gene: .
abundance: .
j_gene: TRBJ1-5
v_gene: TRBV18

CDR3nt: TGTGCCAGCAGTGAAGTGGAGGACAGAGTACAGCCCCAGCATTTT
CDR3aa: CASSEVEDRVQPQHF
d_gene: .
abundance: .
j_gene: TRBJ1-5
v_gene: TRBV6-1

CDR3nt: TGTGCCAGCAGAGGACAGCTCGGAATAGAAGAGCAGTACTTC
CDR3aa: CASRGQLGIEEQYF
d_gene: .
abundance: .
j_gene: TRBJ2-7
v_gene: TRBV6-4